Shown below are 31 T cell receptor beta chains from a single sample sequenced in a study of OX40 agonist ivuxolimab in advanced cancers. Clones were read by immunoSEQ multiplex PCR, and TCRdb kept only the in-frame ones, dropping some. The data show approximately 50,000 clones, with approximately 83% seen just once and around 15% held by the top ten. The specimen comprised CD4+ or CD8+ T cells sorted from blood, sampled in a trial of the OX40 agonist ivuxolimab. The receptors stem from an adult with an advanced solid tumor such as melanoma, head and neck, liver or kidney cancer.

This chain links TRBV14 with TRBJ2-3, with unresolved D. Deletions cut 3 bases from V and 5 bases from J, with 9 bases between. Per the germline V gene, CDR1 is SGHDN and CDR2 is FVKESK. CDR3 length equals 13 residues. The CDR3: CASSQNSGDTQYF. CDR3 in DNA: TGTGCCAGCAGCCAGAATTCGGGAGATACGCAGTATTTT.

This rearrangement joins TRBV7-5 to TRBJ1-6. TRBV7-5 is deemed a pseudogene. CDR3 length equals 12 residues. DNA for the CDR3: TGTGCCAGAAGCTTAGTTCGATCACCCCTCCACTTT. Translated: CARSLVRSPLHF.

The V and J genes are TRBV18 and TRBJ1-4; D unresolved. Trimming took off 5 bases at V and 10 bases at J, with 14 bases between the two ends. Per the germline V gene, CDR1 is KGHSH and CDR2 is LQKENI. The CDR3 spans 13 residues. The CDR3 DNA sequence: TGTGCCAGCTCATCGGACCCGCCTGGAAAACTGTTTTTT. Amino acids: CASSSDPPGKLFF.

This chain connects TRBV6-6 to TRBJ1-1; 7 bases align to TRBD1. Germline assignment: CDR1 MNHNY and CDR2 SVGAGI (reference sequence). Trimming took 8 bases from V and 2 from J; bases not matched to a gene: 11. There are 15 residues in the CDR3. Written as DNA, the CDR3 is TGTGCCAGCCGCGCGACGGGACAGATTAACACTGAAGCTTTCTTT. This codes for CASRATGQINTEAFF.

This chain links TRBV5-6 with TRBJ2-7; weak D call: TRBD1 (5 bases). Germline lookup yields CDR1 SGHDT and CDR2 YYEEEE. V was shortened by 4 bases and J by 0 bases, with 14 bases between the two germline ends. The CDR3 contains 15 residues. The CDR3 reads CASSLPYRGSYEQYF. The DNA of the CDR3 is TGTGCCAGCAGCCTACCCTATAGGGGCTCCTACGAGCAGTACTTC.

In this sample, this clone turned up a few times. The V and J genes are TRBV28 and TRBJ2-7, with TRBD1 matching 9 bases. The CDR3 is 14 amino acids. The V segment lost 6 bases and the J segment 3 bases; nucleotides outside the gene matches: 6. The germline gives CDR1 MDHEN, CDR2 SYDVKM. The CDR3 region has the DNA TGTGCCAGCAGCAGACAGGGGGGCCTCTACGAGCAGTACTTC. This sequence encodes CASSRQGGLYEQYF.

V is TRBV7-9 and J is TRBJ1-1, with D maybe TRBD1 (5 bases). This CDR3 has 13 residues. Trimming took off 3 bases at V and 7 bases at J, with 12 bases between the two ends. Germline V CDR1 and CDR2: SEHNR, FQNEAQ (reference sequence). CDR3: CASSFPGGYEAFF. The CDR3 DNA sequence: TGTGCCAGCAGCTTCCCCGGGGGTTATGAAGCTTTCTTT.

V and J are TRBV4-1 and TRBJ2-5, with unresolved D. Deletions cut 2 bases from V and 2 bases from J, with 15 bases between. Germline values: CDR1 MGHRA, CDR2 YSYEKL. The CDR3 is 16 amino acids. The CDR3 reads CASSQLPRAPQETQYF. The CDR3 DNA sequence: TGCGCCAGCAGCCAACTCCCCCGCGCCCCTCAAGAGACCCAGTACTTC.

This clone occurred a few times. The CDR3: CASSLTSYEQYF. In nucleotides, the CDR3 is TGTGCCAGCAGCCTTACATCCTACGAGCAGTACTTC. The V gene is TRBV7-9, the J gene TRBJ2-7; no reliable D call. Germline V CDR1 and CDR2: SEHNR, FQNEAQ (reference sequence). The CDR3 covers 12 residues. V gave up 5 bases and J gave up 1 base, with 6 bases separating them.

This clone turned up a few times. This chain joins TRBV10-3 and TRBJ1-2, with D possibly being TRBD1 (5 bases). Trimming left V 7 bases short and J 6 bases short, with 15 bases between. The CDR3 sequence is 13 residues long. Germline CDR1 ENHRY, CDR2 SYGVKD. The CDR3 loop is CAITPGTGHGYTF. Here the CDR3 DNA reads TGTGCCATCACCCCAGGGACGGGGCATGGCTACACCTTC.

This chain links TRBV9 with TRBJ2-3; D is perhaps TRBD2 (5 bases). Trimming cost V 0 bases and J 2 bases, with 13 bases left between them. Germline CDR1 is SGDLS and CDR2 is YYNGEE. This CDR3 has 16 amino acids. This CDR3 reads CASSVGGRANTDTQYF. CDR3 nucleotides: TGTGCCAGCAGCGTAGGTGGGAGAGCCAACACAGATACGCAGTATTTT. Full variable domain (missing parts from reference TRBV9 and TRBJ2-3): DSGVTQTPKHLITATGQRVTLRCSPRSGDLSVYWYQQSLDQGLQFLIQYYNGEERAKGNILERFSAQQFPDLHSELNLSSLELGDSALYFCASSVGGRANTDTQYFGPGTRLTVL.

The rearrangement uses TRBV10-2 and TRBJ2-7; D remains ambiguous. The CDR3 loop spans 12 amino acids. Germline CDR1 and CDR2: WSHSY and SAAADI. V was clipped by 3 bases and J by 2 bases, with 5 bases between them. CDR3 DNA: TGCGCCAGCAGTGACAGCACCTACGAGCAGTACTTC. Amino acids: CASSDSTYEQYF.

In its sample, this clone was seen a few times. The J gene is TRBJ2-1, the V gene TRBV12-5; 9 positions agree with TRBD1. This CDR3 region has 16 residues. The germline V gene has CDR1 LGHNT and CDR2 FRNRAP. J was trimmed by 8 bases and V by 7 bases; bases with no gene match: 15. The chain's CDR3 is CASARHEGTGSHEQFF. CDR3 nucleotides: TGTGCTAGTGCCCGACATGAGGGGACAGGGTCCCATGAGCAGTTCTTC.

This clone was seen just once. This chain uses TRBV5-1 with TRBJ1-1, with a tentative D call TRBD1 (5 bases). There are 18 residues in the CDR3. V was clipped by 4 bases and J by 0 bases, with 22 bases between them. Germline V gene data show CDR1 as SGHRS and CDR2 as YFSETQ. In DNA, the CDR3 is TGCGCCAGCAGCCGGAGCGGGCAGGGAGTTTATTTGAACACTGAAGCTTTCTTT. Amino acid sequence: CASSRSGQGVYLNTEAFF.

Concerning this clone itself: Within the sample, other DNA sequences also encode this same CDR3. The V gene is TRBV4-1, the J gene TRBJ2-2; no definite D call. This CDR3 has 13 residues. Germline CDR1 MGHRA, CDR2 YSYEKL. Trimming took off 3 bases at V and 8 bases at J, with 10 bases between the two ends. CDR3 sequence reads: CASSQDGTGELFF. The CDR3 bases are TGCGCCAGCAGCCAGGATGGCACTGGGGAGCTGTTTTTT.

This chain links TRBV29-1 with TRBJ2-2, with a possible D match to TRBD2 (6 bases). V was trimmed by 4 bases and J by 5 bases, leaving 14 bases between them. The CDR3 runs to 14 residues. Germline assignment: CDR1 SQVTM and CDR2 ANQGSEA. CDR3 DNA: TGCAGCGTTGCATGGGGACTGGGGACCGGGGAGCTGTTTTTT. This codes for CSVAWGLGTGELFF.

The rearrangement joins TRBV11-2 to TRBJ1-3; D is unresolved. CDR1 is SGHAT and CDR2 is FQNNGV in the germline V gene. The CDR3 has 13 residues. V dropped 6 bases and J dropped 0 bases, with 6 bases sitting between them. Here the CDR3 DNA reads TGTGCCAGCAGTGGGTTCTCTGGAAACACCATATATTTT. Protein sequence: CASSGFSGNTIYF.

The CDR3 DNA reads as TGTGCCAGCAGCTTTAGACTAGCGGGACCCGATGAGCAGTTCTTC. This sequence encodes CASSFRLAGPDEQFF. The V call is TRBV11-2, the J call TRBJ2-1, with 11 bases aligning to TRBD2. CDR1 is SGHAT, CDR2 FQNNGV, per germline. The CDR3 runs 15 residues. V shed 3 bases and J 8 bases; nucleotides not matched to a gene: 6.

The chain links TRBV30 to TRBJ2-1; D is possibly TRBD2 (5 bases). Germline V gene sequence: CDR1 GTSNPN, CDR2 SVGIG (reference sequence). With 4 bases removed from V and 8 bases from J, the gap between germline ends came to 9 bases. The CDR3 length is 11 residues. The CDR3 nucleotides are TGTGCCTGGAAACTTAGCGATGAGCAGTTCTTC. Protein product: CAWKLSDEQFF.

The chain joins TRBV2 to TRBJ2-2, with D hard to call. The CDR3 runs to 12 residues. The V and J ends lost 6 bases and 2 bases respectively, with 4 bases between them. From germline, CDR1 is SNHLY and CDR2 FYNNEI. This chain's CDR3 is CASSDNTGELFF. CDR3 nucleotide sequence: TGTGCCAGCAGCGACAACACCGGGGAGCTGTTTTTT.

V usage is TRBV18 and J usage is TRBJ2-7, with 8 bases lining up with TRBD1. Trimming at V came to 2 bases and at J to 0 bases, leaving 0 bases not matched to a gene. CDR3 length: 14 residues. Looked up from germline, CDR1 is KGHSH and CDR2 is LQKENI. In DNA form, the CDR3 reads TGTGCCAGCTCACCAGGGACAGGCTCCTACGAGCAGTACTTC. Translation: CASSPGTGSYEQYF.

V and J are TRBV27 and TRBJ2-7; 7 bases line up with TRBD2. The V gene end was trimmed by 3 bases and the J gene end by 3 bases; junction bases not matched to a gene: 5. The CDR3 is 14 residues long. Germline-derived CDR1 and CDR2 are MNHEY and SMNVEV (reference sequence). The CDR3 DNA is TGTGCCAGCAGTTTGAGTAGCGGGTTCTACGAGCAGTACTTC. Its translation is CASSLSSGFYEQYF.

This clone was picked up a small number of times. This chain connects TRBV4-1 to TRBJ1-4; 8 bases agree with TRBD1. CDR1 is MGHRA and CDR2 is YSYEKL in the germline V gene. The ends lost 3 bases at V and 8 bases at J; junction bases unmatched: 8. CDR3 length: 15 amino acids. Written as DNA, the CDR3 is TGCGCCAGCAGCCATCCCGGGACAGGAAAGGAAAAACTGTTTTTT. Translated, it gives CASSHPGTGKEKLFF.

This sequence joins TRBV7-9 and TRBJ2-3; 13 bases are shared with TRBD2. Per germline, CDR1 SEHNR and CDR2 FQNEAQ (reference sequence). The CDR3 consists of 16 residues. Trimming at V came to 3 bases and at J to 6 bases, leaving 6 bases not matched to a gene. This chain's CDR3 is CASSFGLAGAGDTQYF. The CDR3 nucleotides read TGTGCCAGCAGCTTCGGACTAGCGGGAGCCGGGGATACGCAGTATTTT.

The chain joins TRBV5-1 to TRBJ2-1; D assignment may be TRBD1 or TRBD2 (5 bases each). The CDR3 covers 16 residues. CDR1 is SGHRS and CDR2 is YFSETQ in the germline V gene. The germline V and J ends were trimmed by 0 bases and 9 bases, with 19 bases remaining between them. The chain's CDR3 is CASSLGFGTGAREQFF. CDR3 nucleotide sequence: TGCGCCAGCAGCTTGGGGTTCGGGACCGGAGCGCGTGAGCAGTTCTTC.

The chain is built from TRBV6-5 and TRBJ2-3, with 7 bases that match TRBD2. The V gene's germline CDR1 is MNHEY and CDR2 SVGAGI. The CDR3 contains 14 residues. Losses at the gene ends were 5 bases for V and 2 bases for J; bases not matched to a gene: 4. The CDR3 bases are TGTGCCAGCAGTCATCGGGACTACACAGATACGCAGTATTTT. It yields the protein CASSHRDYTDTQYF.

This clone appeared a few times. For the CDR3, the DNA is TGTGCCAGCAGCTCCCGGGGGCAGCGAAACATTCAGTACTTC. This gives the protein CASSSRGQRNIQYF. The chain uses TRBV7-2 and TRBJ2-4; tentatively, D is TRBD1 or TRBD2 (6 bases each). The V gene's germline CDR1 is SGHTA and CDR2 FQGNSA. This CDR3 contains 14 residues. V was cut by 4 bases and J by 6 bases, with 13 bases left in between.

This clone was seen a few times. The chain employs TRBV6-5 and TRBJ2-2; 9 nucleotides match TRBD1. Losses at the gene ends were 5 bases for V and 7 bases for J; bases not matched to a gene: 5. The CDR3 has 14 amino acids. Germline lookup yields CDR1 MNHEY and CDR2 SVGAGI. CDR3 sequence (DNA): TGTGCCAGCAGTGCGACAGGGGGAAGCGGGGAGCTGTTTTTT. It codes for CASSATGGSGELFF.

DNA of the CDR3: TGTGCCAGCAGCGTGGGGCAGGGGGCGAAGACCCAGTACTTC. As protein: CASSVGQGAKTQYF. V is TRBV9 and J is TRBJ2-5, with 8 bases lining up with TRBD1. V shed 2 bases and J 6 bases; nucleotides not matched to a gene: 6. Germline V gene lookup returns CDR1 SGDLS and CDR2 YYNGEE. This CDR3 contains 14 residues.

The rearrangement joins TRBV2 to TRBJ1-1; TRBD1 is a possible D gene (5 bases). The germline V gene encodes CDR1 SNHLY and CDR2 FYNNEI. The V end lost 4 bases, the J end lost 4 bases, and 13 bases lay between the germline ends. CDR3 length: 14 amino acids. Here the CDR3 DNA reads TGTGCCAGCAGTGCGGAGGGGTCTATCACTGAAGCTTTCTTT. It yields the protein CASSAEGSITEAFF.

The CDR3 reads CSASPSYEQYF. In nucleotides, the CDR3 is TGCAGTGCTAGTCCCTCCTACGAGCAGTACTTC. The chain employs TRBV20-1 and TRBJ2-7; D gene uncertain. The V gene lost 3 bases and the J gene lost 0 bases, with 3 bases spanning the gap. Germline V gene lookup returns CDR1 DFQATT and CDR2 SNEGSKA (reference sequence). There are 11 residues in the CDR3.